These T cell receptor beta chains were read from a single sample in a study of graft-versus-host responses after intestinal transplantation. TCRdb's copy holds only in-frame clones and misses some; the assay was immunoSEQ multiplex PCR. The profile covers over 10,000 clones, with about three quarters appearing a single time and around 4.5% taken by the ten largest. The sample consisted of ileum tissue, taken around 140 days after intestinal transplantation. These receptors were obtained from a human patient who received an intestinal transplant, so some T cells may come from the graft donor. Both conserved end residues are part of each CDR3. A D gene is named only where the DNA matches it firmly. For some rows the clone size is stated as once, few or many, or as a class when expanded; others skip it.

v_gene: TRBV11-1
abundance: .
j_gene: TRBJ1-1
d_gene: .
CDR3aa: CASSSTRAGVLAFF
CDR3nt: TGTGCCAGCAGCTCCACCCGGGCAGGGGTCTTGGCTTTCTTT

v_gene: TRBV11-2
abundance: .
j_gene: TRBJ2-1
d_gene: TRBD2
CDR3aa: CASSRSAKAGDRPYNEQFF
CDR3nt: TGTGCCAGCAGCCGATCCGCAAAAGCGGGAGATCGCCCCTACAATGAGCAGTTCTTC

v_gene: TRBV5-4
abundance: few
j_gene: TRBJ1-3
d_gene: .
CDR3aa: CASSLDRSGDSGNTIYF
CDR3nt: TGTGCCAGCAGCTTGGACAGGAGCGGGGACTCTGGAAACACCATATATTTT

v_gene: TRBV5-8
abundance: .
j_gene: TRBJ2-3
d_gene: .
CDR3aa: CASSRTDSSTDTQYF
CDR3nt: TGTGCCAGCAGCCGGACTGACTCTAGCACAGATACGCAGTATTTT

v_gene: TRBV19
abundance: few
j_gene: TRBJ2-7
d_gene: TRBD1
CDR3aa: CASSKDRGGEQYF
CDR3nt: TGTGCCAGTAGTAAGGACAGGGGAGGAGAGCAGTACTTC

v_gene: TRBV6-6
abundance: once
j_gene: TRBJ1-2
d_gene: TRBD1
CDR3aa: CAGRGPSLTGEVDF
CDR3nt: TGTGCCGGCCGTGGCCCCTCCCTGACAGGGGAGGTAGACTTC

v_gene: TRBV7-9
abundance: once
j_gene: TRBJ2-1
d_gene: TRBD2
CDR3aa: CASRLGLAGANNEQFF
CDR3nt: TGTGCCAGCAGGCTAGGACTAGCGGGGGCCAACAATGAGCAGTTCTTC

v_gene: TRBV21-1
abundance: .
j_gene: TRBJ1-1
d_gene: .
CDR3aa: CASSEAELEAFF
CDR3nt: TGTGCCAGCTCGGAGGCGGAGTTAGAAGCTTTCTTT

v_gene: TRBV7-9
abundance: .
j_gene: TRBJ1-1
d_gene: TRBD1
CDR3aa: CASRSDRESGEAFF
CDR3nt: TGTGCCAGCAGGTCAGACAGGGAAAGTGGTGAAGCTTTCTTT

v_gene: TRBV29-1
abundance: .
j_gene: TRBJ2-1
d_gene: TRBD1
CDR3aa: CSVVRSTGHNEQFF
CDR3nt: TGCAGCGTTGTTAGGTCGACAGGGCATAATGAGCAGTTCTTC

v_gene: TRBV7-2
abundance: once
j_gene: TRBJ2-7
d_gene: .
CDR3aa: CASSLGGIGSYEQYF
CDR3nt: TGTGCCAGCAGCTTAGGAGGGATAGGATCCTACGAGCAGTACTTC

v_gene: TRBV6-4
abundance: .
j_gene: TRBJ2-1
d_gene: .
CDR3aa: CASSDSSSYNEQFF
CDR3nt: TGTGCCAGCAGTGACTCCAGCTCCTACAATGAGCAGTTCTTC

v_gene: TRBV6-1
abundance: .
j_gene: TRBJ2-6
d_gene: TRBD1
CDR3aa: CASEGQGAGANVLTF
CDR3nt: TGTGCCAGCGAGGGCCAGGGGGCTGGGGCCAACGTCCTGACTTTC

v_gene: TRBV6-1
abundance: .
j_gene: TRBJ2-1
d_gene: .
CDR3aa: CASRQGGFMIIEQFF
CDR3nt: TGTGCCAGCCGCCAAGGGGGATTTATGATAATTGAGCAGTTCTTC

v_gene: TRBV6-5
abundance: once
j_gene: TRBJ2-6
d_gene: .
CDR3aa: CASGPYAGANVLTF
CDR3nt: TGTGCCAGCGGCCCGTATGCTGGGGCCAACGTCCTGACTTTC

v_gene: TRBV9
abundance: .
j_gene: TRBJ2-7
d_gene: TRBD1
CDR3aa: CASSPSGTATYEQYF
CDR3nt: TGTGCCAGCAGCCCGTCCGGGACAGCAACCTACGAGCAGTACTTC

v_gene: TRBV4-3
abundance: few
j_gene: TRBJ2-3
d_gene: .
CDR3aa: CASSPGGGQDTQYF
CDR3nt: TGCGCCAGCAGCCCAGGTGGAGGGCAAGATACGCAGTATTTT

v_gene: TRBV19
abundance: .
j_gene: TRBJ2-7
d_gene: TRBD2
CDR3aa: CGTSGSSSGSYEQYF
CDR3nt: TGTGGGACTAGCGGGAGTTCGTCGGGGTCCTACGAGCAGTACTTC

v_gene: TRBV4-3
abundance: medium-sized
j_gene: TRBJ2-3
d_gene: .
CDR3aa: CASIGPEGPDTQYF
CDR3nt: TGCGCCAGCATTGGACCAGAGGGTCCAGATACGCAGTATTTT

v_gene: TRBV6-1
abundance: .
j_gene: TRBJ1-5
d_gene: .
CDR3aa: CASTLTGPQPQHF
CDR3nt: TGTGCCAGCACCCTTACAGGGCCTCAGCCCCAGCATTTT

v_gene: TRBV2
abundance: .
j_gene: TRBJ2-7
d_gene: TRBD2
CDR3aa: CASRVVQLAGGPYEQYF
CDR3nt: TGTGCCAGCAGAGTCGTTCAACTAGCGGGGGGGCCCTACGAGCAGTACTTC

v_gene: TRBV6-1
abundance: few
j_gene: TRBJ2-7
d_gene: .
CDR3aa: CASSVGGLTYEQYF
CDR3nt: TGTGCCAGCAGTGTTGGGGGCCTGACCTACGAGCAGTACTTC

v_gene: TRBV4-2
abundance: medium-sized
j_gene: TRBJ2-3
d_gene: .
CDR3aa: CASSQDAPNRGGDTQYF
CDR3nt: TGTGCCAGCAGCCAAGACGCCCCCAACAGGGGGGGAGATACGCAGTATTTT

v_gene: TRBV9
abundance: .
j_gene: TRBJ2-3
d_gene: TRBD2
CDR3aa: CASSQPLAGGGPDTQYF
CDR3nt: TGTGCCAGCAGCCAACCACTAGCGGGGGGAGGGCCAGATACGCAGTATTTT

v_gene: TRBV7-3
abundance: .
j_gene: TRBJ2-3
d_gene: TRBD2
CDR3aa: CASSFSGRSTDTQYF
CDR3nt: TGTGCCAGCAGCTTTAGCGGGAGAAGCACAGATACGCAGTATTTT

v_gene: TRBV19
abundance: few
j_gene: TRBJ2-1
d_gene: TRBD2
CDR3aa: CASSKSSGSNEQFF
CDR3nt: TGTGCCAGTAGTAAATCTAGCGGGAGTAATGAGCAGTTCTTC

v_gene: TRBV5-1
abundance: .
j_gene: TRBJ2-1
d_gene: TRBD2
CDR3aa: CASSSLGTSGINEQFF
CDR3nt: TGCGCCAGCTCCTCCTTAGGTACTAGCGGGATCAATGAGCAGTTCTTC

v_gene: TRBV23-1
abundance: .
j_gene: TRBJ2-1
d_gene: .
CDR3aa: CASSQSRLSNEQFF
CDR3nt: TGCGCCAGCAGTCAATCGAGACTTTCTAATGAGCAGTTCTTC

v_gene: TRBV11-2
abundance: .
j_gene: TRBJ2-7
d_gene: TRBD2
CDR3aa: CASSFIWGGEQYF
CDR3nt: TGTGCCAGCAGCTTTATATGGGGGGGCGAGCAGTACTTC

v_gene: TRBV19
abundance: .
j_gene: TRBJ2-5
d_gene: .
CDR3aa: CASSIRGSRSRVEETQYF
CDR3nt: TGTGCCAGTAGTATAAGGGGGTCCAGGAGCCGGGTCGAGGAGACCCAGTACTTC

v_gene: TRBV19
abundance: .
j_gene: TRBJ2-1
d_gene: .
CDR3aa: CATILGQGYNEQFF
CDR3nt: TGTGCCACCATACTGGGGCAGGGCTACAATGAGCAGTTCTTC

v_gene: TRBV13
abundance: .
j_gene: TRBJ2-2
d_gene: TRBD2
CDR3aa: CASSPIGTRSTGELFF
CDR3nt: TGTGCCAGCAGCCCAATAGGGACTAGGTCCACCGGGGAGCTGTTTTTT

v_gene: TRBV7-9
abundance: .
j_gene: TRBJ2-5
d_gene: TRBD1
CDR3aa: CASSLGTGNQETQYF
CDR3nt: TGTGCCAGCAGCTTAGGGACAGGGAACCAAGAGACCCAGTACTTC

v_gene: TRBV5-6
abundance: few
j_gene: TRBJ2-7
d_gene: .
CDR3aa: CASSLSGPYEQYF
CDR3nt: TGTGCCAGCAGCTTGTCGGGTCCGTACGAGCAGTACTTC

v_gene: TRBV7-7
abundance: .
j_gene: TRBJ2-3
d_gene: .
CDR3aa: CASSLGTYLSTDTQYF
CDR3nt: TGTGCTAGCAGCTTAGGGACTTATCTTAGCACAGATACGCAGTATTTT

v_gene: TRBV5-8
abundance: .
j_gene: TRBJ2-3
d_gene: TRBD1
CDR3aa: CASSPGDRPSLTDTQYF
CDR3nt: TGTGCCAGCAGCCCAGGGGACAGGCCCAGCCTCACAGATACGCAGTATTTT

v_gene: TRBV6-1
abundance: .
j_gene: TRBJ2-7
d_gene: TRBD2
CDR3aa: CASSERGGYEQYF
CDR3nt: TGTGCCAGCAGTGAACGGGGGGGCTACGAGCAGTACTTC

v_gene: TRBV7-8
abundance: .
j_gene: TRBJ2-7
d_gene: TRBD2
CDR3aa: CASSLYPGLATYEQYF
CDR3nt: TGTGCCAGCAGCTTATATCCGGGACTAGCGACGTACGAGCAGTACTTC

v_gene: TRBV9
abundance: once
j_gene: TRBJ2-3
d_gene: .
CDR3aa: CASSVGGKRLDTQYF
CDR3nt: TGTGCCAGCAGCGTAGGCGGGAAACGACTAGATACGCAGTATTTT

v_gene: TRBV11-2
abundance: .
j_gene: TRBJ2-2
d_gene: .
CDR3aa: CASSLVLFRGELFF
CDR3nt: TGTGCCAGCAGCTTAGTCTTATTTAGAGGGGAGCTGTTTTTT

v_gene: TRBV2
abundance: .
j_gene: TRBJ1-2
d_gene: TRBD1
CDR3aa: CASSEADRAAYGYTF
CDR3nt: TGTGCCAGCAGTGAAGCCGACAGGGCAGCCTATGGCTACACCTTC

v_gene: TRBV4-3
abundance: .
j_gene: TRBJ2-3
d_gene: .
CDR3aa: CASSQDSGLRIGTQYF
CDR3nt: TGCGCCAGCAGCCAAGATTCAGGACTACGCATCGGTACGCAGTATTTT

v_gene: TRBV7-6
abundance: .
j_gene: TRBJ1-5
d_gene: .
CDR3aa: CASSNQGQPQHF
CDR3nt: TGTGCCAGCAGTAATCAGGGCCAGCCCCAGCATTTT

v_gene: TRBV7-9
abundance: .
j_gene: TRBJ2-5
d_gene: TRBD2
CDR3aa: CASSWTSLETQYF
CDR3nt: TGTGCCAGCAGCTGGACTAGTTTGGAGACCCAGTACTTC

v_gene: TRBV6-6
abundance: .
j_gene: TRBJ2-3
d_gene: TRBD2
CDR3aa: CASGLRGGAPDTQYF
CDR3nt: TGTGCCAGCGGTCTCCGCGGGGGGGCCCCAGATACGCAGTATTTT

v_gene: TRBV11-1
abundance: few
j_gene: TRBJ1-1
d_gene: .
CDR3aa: CASSFGRGGTEAFF
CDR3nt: TGTGCCAGCAGCTTCGGCAGGGGCGGCACTGAAGCTTTCTTT

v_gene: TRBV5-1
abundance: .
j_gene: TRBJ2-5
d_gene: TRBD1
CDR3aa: CASSLPTGQDGLETQYF
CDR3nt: TGCGCCAGCAGCCTCCCAACCGGACAGGATGGCCTGGAGACCCAGTACTTC

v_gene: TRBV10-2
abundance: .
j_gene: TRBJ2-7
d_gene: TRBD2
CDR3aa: CASSGGSHHEQYF
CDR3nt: TGCGCCAGCAGTGGCGGGAGTCACCACGAGCAGTACTTC

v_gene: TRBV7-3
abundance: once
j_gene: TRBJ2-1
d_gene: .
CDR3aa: CASSLREYNEQFF
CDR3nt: TGTGCCAGCAGCTTAAGGGAGTACAATGAGCAGTTCTTC

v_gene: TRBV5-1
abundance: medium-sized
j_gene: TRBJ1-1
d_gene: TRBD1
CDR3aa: CASSLGQGGTEAFF
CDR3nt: TGCGCCAGCAGCTTGGGCCAGGGGGGCACTGAAGCTTTCTTT

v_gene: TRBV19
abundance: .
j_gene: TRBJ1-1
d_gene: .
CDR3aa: CATSVGPNTEAFF
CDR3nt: TGTGCCACATCCGTGGGGCCGAACACTGAAGCTTTCTTT

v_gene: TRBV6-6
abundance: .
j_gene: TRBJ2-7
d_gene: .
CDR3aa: CASSDPRLFSYEQYF
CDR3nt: TGTGCCAGCAGTGACCCGAGGCTATTCTCCTACGAGCAGTACTTC

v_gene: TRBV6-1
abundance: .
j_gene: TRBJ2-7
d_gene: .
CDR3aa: CASSEAVGGATFYEQYF
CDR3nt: TGTGCCAGCAGTGAAGCAGTTGGGGGGGCGACCTTTTACGAGCAGTACTTC

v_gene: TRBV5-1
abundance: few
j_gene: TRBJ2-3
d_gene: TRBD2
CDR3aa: CASSLELAGASTDTQYF
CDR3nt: TGCGCCAGCAGCTTGGAGCTAGCGGGGGCTAGCACAGATACGCAGTATTTT

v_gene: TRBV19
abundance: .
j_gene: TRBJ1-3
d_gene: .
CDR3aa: CASSRPFSGNTIYF
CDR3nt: TGTGCCAGTTCGAGGCCATTCTCTGGAAACACCATATATTTT

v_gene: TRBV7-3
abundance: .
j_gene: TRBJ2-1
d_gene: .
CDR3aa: CASSLQGYNEQFF
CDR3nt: TGTGCCAGCAGCTTACAGGGGTACAATGAGCAGTTCTTC

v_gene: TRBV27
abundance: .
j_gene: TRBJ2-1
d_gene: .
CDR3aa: CASSSLAEEQFF
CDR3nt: TGTGCCAGCAGTTCCCTAGCCGAAGAGCAGTTCTTC

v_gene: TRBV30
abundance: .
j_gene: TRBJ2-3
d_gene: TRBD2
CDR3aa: CAWIERDSTDTQYF
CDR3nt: TGTGCCTGGATTGAGCGGGACTCCACAGATACGCAGTATTTT

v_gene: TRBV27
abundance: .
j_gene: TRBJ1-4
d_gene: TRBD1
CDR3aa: CASSQTGTTNEKLFF
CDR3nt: TGTGCCAGCAGTCAGACAGGGACAACTAATGAAAAACTGTTTTTT

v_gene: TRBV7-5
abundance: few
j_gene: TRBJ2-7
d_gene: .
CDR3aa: CASSWLTGEVQYF
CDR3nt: TGTGCCAGCAGCTGGTTAACAGGAGAGGTGCAGTACTTC